This T cell receptor (beta chain) is from a study of T-cell reconstitution after alpha-beta-depleted transplantation in children. Findings and limits, study-wide: When one year had passed after transplant, most T-cell counts and diversity came from newly produced T cells. Diversity of TCRbeta at day 60 was high in some patients, arising from surviving recipient T cells and thymic progenitors. As was reported, about two months after transplant, alpha-beta T cells came from several hundred expanded graft clones.

Preparation of the TCRbeta library involved a method that used unique molecular identifiers. From the PCR reads, TCRdb called clonotypes with MiXCR, one entry per CDR3 protein. The sample contains 700,000 or so distinct CDR3 sequences, around 13% of which appear only once. This clonotype was seen many times. Its target is not known. This CDR3 has 14 amino acids. V lost 3 bases and J 5 bases, leaving 11 bases between the germline ends. V and J are TRBV12-3 or TRBV12-4 and TRBJ2-1; tentative D call: TRBD2 (6 bases). The receptor was isolated from a girl aged 2-10 years with congenital amegakaryocytic thrombocytopenia, due to receive a stem cell transplant. The source was PBMCs, collected before TCRalphabeta/CD19-depleted stem cell transplant. The CDR3 region has the DNA TGTGCCAGCAGTTTTGGGGACTTCGACAATGAGCAGTTCTTC. Its translation is CASSFGDFDNEQFF.